This T cell receptor beta chain is drawn from a study of radiation and T cells in renal cell carcinoma. In the study overall: Nephrectomy followed 15 Gy stereotactic body radiation by 4 weeks. Findings and caveats of the study: Top tumor clonotypes rose in blood 2 weeks post-radiation, then contracted.

The CDR3 consists of 14 residues. Germline CDR1 SGHTA, CDR2 FQGNSA. V lost 0 bases and J lost 5, with 11 bases in between. Time point of the sample: blood 2 weeks post-SBRT. Documented treatment: 15 Gy SBRT to primary tumor, nephrectomy 4 weeks later. This clone has a handful of counts. Its antigen is still unknown. Libraries were prepared by immunoSEQ multiplex PCR; TCRdb keeps only in-frame clonotypes and omits some of them. Of 45,000 to 55,000 clones in the sample, 80% were seen once. The chain employs TRBV7-2 and TRBJ2-7; D uncertain. The sample consisted of blood, taken from a patient whose treatment included radiotherapy and nephrectomy. The sequence was obtained from a woman in her 70s with renal cell carcinoma. This chain's CDR3 is CASSLAADQNEQYF. DNA of the CDR3: TGTGCCAGCAGCTTAGCGGCGGATCAGAACGAGCAGTACTTC.